One sample yielded the 5 T cell receptor beta chains listed below, sequenced in a study of T-cell memory formation after mild COVID-19. TCRdb called the 5' RACE reads again in MiXCR, with one record for every CDR3 protein. The profile covers approximately 350,000 distinct CDR3 sequences, with over 10% appearing a single time and about a fifth taken by the ten largest. The sample was PBMCs or a T cell subset sorted from them (not recorded which). These receptor sequences come from a man between 18 and 29 years old who had mild COVID-19 (a few samples of this study predate the infection). Cell type and time point are not known.

This clonotype showed up many times. The chain links TRBV7-6 to TRBJ1-6; TRBD1 matches 10 bases. The CDR3 contains 15 residues. The ends lost 4 bases at V and 10 bases at J; junction bases unmatched: 7. Germline V lookup: CDR1 SGHVS, CDR2 FNYEAQ. The CDR3, as DNA: TGTGCCAGCAGCTCGGGACAGGGGAAAATCTCACCCCTCCACTTT. Translating it yields CASSSGQGKISPLHF. Full variable domain (remainder filled in from reference TRBV7-6 and TRBJ1-6): GAGVSQSPRYKVTKRGQDVALRCDPISGHVSLYWYRQALGQGPEFLTYFNYEAQQDKSGLPNDRFSAERPEGSISTLTIQRTEQRDSAMYRCASSSGQGKISPLHFGNGTRLTVT.

The sample holds a few counts of this clonotype. This chain uses TRBV7-2 with TRBJ1-2, with TRBD1 as a possible D gene (5 bases). Trimming removed 1 base at V and 6 bases at J, with 12 bases between. Germline CDR1 is SGHTA and CDR2 is FQGNSA. The CDR3 is 14 amino acids. CDR3 coding DNA: TGTGCCAGCAGCTTAGATCGGCAGGGTCATGGCTACACCTTC. Protein product: CASSLDRQGHGYTF. Filled out from reference TRBV7-2 and TRBJ1-2, the complete variable domain reads GAGVSQSPSNKVTEKGKDVELRCDPISGHTALYWYRQSLGQGLEFLIYFQGNSAPDKSGLPSDRFSAERTGGSVSTLTIQRTQQEDSAVYLCASSLDRQGHGYTFGSGTRLTVV.

This clonotype was observed a few times. The chain recombines TRBV7-7 with TRBJ2-7; 7 bases match TRBD1. Germline V gives CDR1 SSHAT, CDR2 FNYEAQ (reference sequence). With V trimmed by 4 bases and J by 2 bases, 11 bases remained unmatched. The CDR3 loop spans 16 amino acids. The CDR3: CASSSGQVKFTYEQYF. The CDR3 nucleotides read TGTGCCAGCAGCTCAGGACAGGTGAAGTTCACCTACGAGCAGTACTTC.

This clonotype has a handful of counts. The gene calls are TRBV27 and TRBJ1-1; the D is unclear. Trimming pared 3 bases from V and 6 bases from J, leaving 11 bases between. This CDR3 contains 13 residues. Germline loops: CDR1 MNHEY, CDR2 SMNVEV (reference sequence). CDR3 sequence: CASSFRGIAEAFF. The CDR3 region has the DNA TGTGCCAGCAGTTTTCGGGGAATCGCTGAAGCTTTCTTT.

This clonotype was detected ten times or more. In DNA form, the CDR3 reads TGTGCCAGCAGCCCCGACTTGAATCCGGCACCCTATGGCTACACCTTC. This encodes CASSPDLNPAPYGYTF. The chain joins TRBV6-6 to TRBJ1-2; no clear D gene. Trimming left V 6 bases short and J 4 bases short, with 21 bases between. CDR3 length equals 16 residues. Germline CDR1 is MNHNY and CDR2 is SVGAGI (reference sequence).